This TCR beta chain came from a study of CD8 T cells in ankylosing spondylitis. Library preparation for TCR beta used quantitative 5'-RACE with molecular barcodes. Each CDR3 protein gets one entry after TCRdb re-called the 5' RACE reads with MiXCR. The sample has more than 250,000 distinct CDR3 sequences, under 14% seen once. The CDR3 totals 13 residues. V lost 5 bases, J lost 3 bases, and 11 bases lay in between. Germline V lookup: CDR1 SEHNR, CDR2 FQNEAQ (reference sequence). Broader study findings: Reports say disease-linked clones showed up significantly more in matched ankylosing spondylitis synovial fluid. Past studies reported some motif variants in reactive arthritis synovial fluid and blood.

In its sample, this clonotype was seen many times. Its antigen is unknown. The rearrangement links TRBV7-9 to TRBJ2-7; no clear D. Material: blood, either unsorted or a sorted T cell fraction (not recorded which). The source of this sequence is a female donor with ankylosing spondylitis or in good health (not recorded which). The CDR3 is CASSPGPYYEQYF. CDR3 coding DNA: TGTGCCAGCAGCCCTGGACCCTACTACGAGCAGTACTTC. The full variable domain, completed using reference TRBV7-9 and TRBJ2-7, is DTGVSQNPRHKITKRGQNVTFRCDPISEHNRLYWYRQTLGQGPEFLTYFQNEAQLEKSRLLSDRFSAERPKGSFSTLEIQRTEQGDSAMYLCASSPGPYYEQYFGPGTRLTVT.